This is a list of T cell receptor beta chains from one sample in a study of blood T cell repertoires in COVID-19. The protocol was immunoSEQ multiplex PCR, while the TCRdb copy is restricted to in-frame clones and leaves out a portion. The sample holds 250,000 to 350,000 clones, approximately 88% seen once. Sequenced input: peripheral blood. The receptors stem from a woman aged 35 to 49 who had recovered from COVID-19. Both conserved end residues are part of each CDR3. D genes are given only for firm matches. Clone size is stated in some rows and not others, as once, few, many or a class when expanded.

clone size	V gene	D gene	J gene	CDR3 protein	CDR3 DNA
.	TRBV7-6	.	TRBJ2-2	CASSLVRGGTGELFF	TGTGCCAGCAGCTTAGTCAGGGGTGGTACCGGGGAGCTGTTTTTT
many	TRBV29-1	.	TRBJ1-2	CSVGSGHYGYTF	TGCAGCGTTGGTTCAGGGCACTATGGCTACACCTTC
.	TRBV6-1	.	TRBJ1-5	CASSDRGDQPQHF	TGTGCCAGCAGTGACAGGGGTGATCAGCCCCAGCATTTT
.	TRBV19	TRBD2	TRBJ2-7	CASSSTSGSSYEQYF	TGTGCCAGTAGCTCAACCAGCGGGAGCTCCTACGAGCAGTACTTC
.	TRBV24-1	TRBD2	TRBJ2-7	CATSDPKGSGSRYEQYF	TGTGCCACCAGTGACCCCAAGGGTAGCGGGAGTCGGTACGAGCAGTACTTC
.	TRBV6-5	.	TRBJ2-5	CASSQPGSQETQYF	TGTGCCAGCAGCCAACCGGGATCCCAAGAGACCCAGTACTTC
.	TRBV5-6	TRBD1	TRBJ2-7	CASSMAGHMTGASDEQYF	TGTGCCAGCAGCATGGCCGGCCACATGACAGGGGCCTCCGACGAGCAGTACTTC
once	TRBV24-1	.	TRBJ1-5	CATSDGGNSNQPQHF	TGTGCCACCAGTGATGGAGGAAATAGCAATCAGCCCCAGCATTTT
.	TRBV29-1	.	TRBJ2-7	CSVTWTTRAYEQYF	TGCAGCGTGACCTGGACTACCCGCGCCTACGAGCAGTACTTC
.	TRBV27	.	TRBJ2-2	CASSNRQGGLRELFF	TGTGCCAGCAGTAATCGACAGGGAGGTCTCCGGGAGCTGTTTTTT
.	TRBV9	.	TRBJ1-1	CASSANPGLEAFF	TGTGCCAGCAGCGCCAATCCCGGACTGGAAGCTTTCTTT
.	TRBV10-1	.	TRBJ2-7	CASRGQQGSAYEQYF	TGCGCCAGCAGGGGGCAACAGGGATCGGCCTACGAGCAGTACTTC
.	TRBV5-1	.	TRBJ2-5	CASSQMGHTQETQYF	TGCGCCAGCAGCCAAATGGGACACACCCAAGAGACCCAGTACTTC
few	TRBV7-2	TRBD2	TRBJ2-3	CASSLAGTSGTLNTQYF	TGTGCCAGCAGCTTAGCGGGGACTAGCGGGACGTTGAATACGCAGTATTTT
.	TRBV5-1	.	TRBJ2-1	CASRAESGHNEQFF	TGCGCCAGCAGGGCCGAAAGCGGTCACAATGAGCAGTTCTTC
.	TRBV7-2	.	TRBJ2-2	CASSLAPQGTGELFF	TGTGCCAGCAGCTTAGCGCCACAGGGTACCGGGGAGCTGTTTTTT
.	TRBV18	TRBD1	TRBJ2-3	CASSPQGVGTDTQYF	TGTGCCAGCTCACCGCAGGGGGTCGGCACAGATACGCAGTATTTT
.	TRBV4-2	TRBD2	TRBJ2-2	CASSQGVAGGSSTGELFF	TGTGCCAGCAGCCAGGGTGTAGCGGGAGGGTCGAGCACCGGGGAGCTGTTTTTT
.	TRBV6-6	.	TRBJ2-5	CASSYLATQYF	TGTGCCAGCAGTTACCTGGCGACCCAGTACTTC
.	TRBV24-1	TRBD2	TRBJ2-2	CATSQRVQLGQRGWGTGELFF	TGTGCCACCAGCCAACGTGTGCAATTGGGGCAGCGGGGATGGGGCACCGGGGAGCTGTTTTTT
few	TRBV19	.	TRBJ1-1	CASRGASTEAFF	TGTGCCAGTAGGGGGGCGAGCACTGAAGCTTTCTTT
.	TRBV7-9	.	TRBJ1-1	CASNPALDTEAFF	TGTGCCAGCAACCCCGCACTGGACACTGAAGCTTTCTTT
.	TRBV19	TRBD1	TRBJ1-6	CASSRGQEFLGNSPLHF	TGTGCCAGTAGTAGAGGACAGGAGTTCTTAGGGAATTCACCCCTCCACTTT
.	TRBV30	TRBD2	TRBJ2-1	CAWIRSGGNYNEQFF	TGTGCCTGGATTAGAAGCGGGGGAAATTACAATGAGCAGTTCTTC